The 18 T cell receptor beta chains below all came from one sample that was sequenced in a study of brain T cells in children with intractable seizures. Assay used: immunoSEQ multiplex PCR; TCRdb lists only in-frame clones, some missing. The sample holds about 340,000 clones, approximately 93% seen once. The time point denotes: blood from clinic visit 5 months post-surgery; TSC patient then seizure free. The sample in question was peripheral blood, obtained more than 4 months after surgery. The receptors come from a boy under two years old with tuberous sclerosis and intractable seizures.

The chain is built from TRBV5-1 and TRBJ2-1, with 9 nucleotides matching TRBD2. The CDR3 has 14 residues. Trimming at V came to 5 bases and at J to 9 bases, leaving 9 bases not matched to a gene. Germline V gene data show CDR1 as SGHRS and CDR2 as YFSETQ. The CDR3, as DNA: TGCGCCAGCAGATGGCGGGAGGGCCAAGGTGAGCAGTTCTTC. Its translation is CASRWREGQGEQFF. The full variable domain, its missing parts supplied by reference TRBV5-1 and TRBJ2-1, is KAGVTQTPRYLIKTRGQQVTLSCSPISGHRSVSWYQQTPGQGLQFLFEYFSETQRNKGNFPGRFSGRQFSNSRSEMNVSTLELGDSALYLCASRWREGQGEQFFGPGTRLTVL.

The rearrangement links TRBV2 to TRBJ1-3, with 7 nucleotides matching TRBD1. The CDR3 is 18 amino acids. Germline-derived CDR1 and CDR2 are SNHLY and FYNNEI. The J segment lost 0 bases and the V segment lost 2 bases, leaving 10 bases of the junction unmatched. CDR3 bases: TGTGCCAGCAGTGAAATTTGGGACAGTACCCGCTCTGGAAACACCATATATTTT. This gives the protein CASSEIWDSTRSGNTIYF. The full variable domain, its missing parts supplied by reference TRBV2 and TRBJ1-3, is EPEVTQTPSHQVTQMGQEVILRCVPISNHLYFYWYRQILGQKVEFLVSFYNNEISEKSEIFDDQFSVERPDGSNFTLKIRSTKLEDSAMYFCASSEIWDSTRSGNTIYFGEGSWLTVV.

The chain carries TRBV29-1 and TRBJ1-1, with D tentatively TRBD1 (6 bases). This CDR3 contains 12 residues. The V and J ends lost 7 bases and 0 bases respectively, with 9 bases between them. In germline, CDR1 is SQVTM, CDR2 ANQGSEA. The CDR3 DNA is TGCAGCGGCAGGGGAATGAACACTGAAGCTTTCTTT. As protein: CSGRGMNTEAFF.

The rearrangement joins TRBV9 to TRBJ2-3; unclear D gene. The CDR3 is 13 amino acids. Germline V lookup: CDR1 SGDLS, CDR2 YYNGEE. V gave up 0 bases and J gave up 5 bases, with 7 bases separating them. The CDR3 DNA reads as TGTGCCAGCAGCGTAGGTCGAGGAGATACGCAGTATTTT. Protein: CASSVGRGDTQYF.

This chain links TRBV14 with TRBJ2-1; the D is unclear. The CDR3 has 13 amino acids. Germline V gene data show CDR1 as SGHDN and CDR2 as FVKESK. V was cut by 0 bases and J by 2 bases, with 2 bases left in between. The CDR3 is CASSQDPYNEQFF. The CDR3, as DNA: TGTGCCAGCAGCCAAGATCCCTACAATGAGCAGTTCTTC.

The J gene is TRBJ1-5, the V gene TRBV21-1. TRBV21-1 is termed a pseudogene. The CDR3 is 12 residues long. CDR3 DNA: TGTGCCAGTTTTTGGGTCGGGCAGCCCCAGCATTTT. Translating it yields CASFWVGQPQHF.

This rearrangement joins TRBV25-1 to TRBJ2-2, with D possibly being TRBD1 or TRBD2 (5 bases each). Trimming pared 1 base from V and 6 bases from J, leaving 15 bases between. This CDR3 contains 16 residues. CDR1 and CDR2 from the germline V gene are MGHDK and SYGVNS. The CDR3 DNA reads TGTGCCAGCAGTGAATGGGACGGCTCAACCCCCGGGGAGCTGTTTTTT. Encoded protein: CASSEWDGSTPGELFF.

The chain recombines TRBV19 with TRBJ2-2; D is perhaps TRBD1 or TRBD2 (6 bases each). Per germline, CDR1 LNHDA and CDR2 SQIVND (reference sequence). CDR3 size: 14 residues. The V end was cut by 8 bases, the J end by 0 bases, with 10 bases between. The CDR3 here is CASRRGTNTGELFF. The CDR3 DNA sequence: TGTGCCAGTCGGAGGGGGACGAACACCGGGGAGCTGTTTTTT.

The chain joins TRBV4-1 to TRBJ1-4; no firm D call. This CDR3 is built from 14 residues. V lost 1 base to trimming and J lost 13 bases, with 16 bases between them. Looked up from germline, CDR1 is MGHRA and CDR2 is YSYEKL. In DNA form, the CDR3 reads TGCGCCAGCAGCCAAGGAGACGGACCGCCGGTACTGTTTTTT. Its protein product is CASSQGDGPPVLFF.

CDR3: CATSDFKRAGNEQFF. For the CDR3, the DNA is TGTGCCACCAGTGATTTCAAGAGGGCAGGCAATGAGCAGTTCTTC. The chain recombines TRBV24-1 with TRBJ2-1; D perhaps matches TRBD2 (5 bases). The CDR3 runs 15 residues. V was clipped by 1 base and J by 6 bases, with 12 bases between them. Germline CDR1 reads KGHDR; CDR2 reads SFDVKD.

The chain couples TRBV3-1 (or the pseudogene TRBV3-2) to TRBJ1-4, with 8 nucleotides matching TRBD1. The CDR3 runs 16 residues. The V and J ends lost 4 bases and 8 bases, in that order; junction bases with no gene match: 12. Germline CDR1 is LGHDT and CDR2 is YNNKEL (reference sequence). The CDR3 region is CASSPLVGRGQEKLFF. The DNA of the CDR3 is TGTGCCAGCAGCCCTCTGGTTGGCAGGGGGCAAGAAAAACTGTTTTTT.

The V call is TRBV6-6, the J call TRBJ1-5; D gene unclear. V dropped 4 bases and J dropped 4 bases, with 17 bases sitting between them. The germline CDR1 and CDR2 sequences are MNHNY and SVGAGI (reference sequence). The CDR3 totals 16 residues. CDR3 sequence: CASSSVTLPKNQPQHF. The CDR3 DNA follows: TGTGCCAGCAGTTCGGTTACCCTCCCTAAAAATCAGCCCCAGCATTTT.

This clone was seen once. The CDR3 spells CASSHLSGSWLYEQYF. In DNA form, the CDR3 reads TGTGCCAGCAGCCATTTGTCGGGAAGTTGGCTCTACGAGCAGTACTTC. This chain links TRBV4-2 with TRBJ2-7, with D possibly matching TRBD2 (5 bases). The CDR3 consists of 16 residues. Germline CDR1 is LGHNA and CDR2 is YNFKEQ. Deletions cut 3 bases from V and 3 bases from J, with 18 bases between.

The J gene is TRBJ2-1, the V gene TRBV2, with 7 nucleotides matching TRBD2. The CDR3 contains 16 residues. Germline lookup yields CDR1 SNHLY and CDR2 FYNNEI. Germline trimming cut 6 bases from V and 4 bases from J; bases unmatched to any gene: 12. CDR3 sequence reads: CASSAYQRGVYNEQFF. The CDR3 nucleotides are TGTGCCAGCAGCGCCTATCAGCGGGGTGTTTACAATGAGCAGTTCTTC. Looking up the rest from reference TRBV2 and TRBJ2-1 gives the full variable domain: EPEVTQTPSHQVTQMGQEVILRCVPISNHLYFYWYRQILGQKVEFLVSFYNNEISEKSEIFDDQFSVERPDGSNFTLKIRSTKLEDSAMYFCASSAYQRGVYNEQFFGPGTRLTVL.

The J gene is TRBJ1-1, the V gene TRBV4-1, with D possibly being TRBD1 (5 bases). Per the germline V gene, CDR1 is MGHRA and CDR2 is YSYEKL. The germline V and J ends were trimmed by 4 bases and 1 base, with 16 bases remaining between them. The CDR3 totals 16 residues. CDR3 DNA sequence: TGCGCCAGCAGCCCCAACCTCGGGACGGGGAACACTGAAGCTTTCTTT. This codes for CASSPNLGTGNTEAFF.

The chain uses TRBV7-3 and TRBJ2-1, with D possibly being TRBD1 (6 bases). Germline V lookup: CDR1 SGHTA, CDR2 FQGTGA. Deletions cut 6 bases from V and 7 bases from J, with 13 bases between. This CDR3 contains 13 residues. CDR3 protein: CASRSSGANEQFF. The CDR3 DNA is TGTGCCAGCAGGTCGTCAGGGGCAAATGAGCAGTTCTTC.

The chain links TRBV4-1 to TRBJ1-2, with D possibly TRBD1 on 6 matching bases. This CDR3 spans 15 amino acids. V lost 0 bases and J 4 bases, leaving 12 bases between the germline ends. Germline lookup yields CDR1 MGHRA and CDR2 YSYEKL. The CDR3 protein is CASSQEARGPYGYTF. CDR3 nucleotides: TGCGCCAGCAGCCAAGAGGCCAGGGGCCCCTATGGCTACACCTTC.

The chain employs TRBV12-3 or TRBV12-4 and TRBJ1-2; 9 bases line up with TRBD1. The CDR3 is 13 amino acids. V shed 7 bases and J 8 bases; nucleotides not matched to a gene: 8. CDR3 in amino acids: CASTSGTGPGYTF. The CDR3 DNA reads TGTGCCAGCACTTCAGGGACAGGGCCGGGCTACACCTTC.